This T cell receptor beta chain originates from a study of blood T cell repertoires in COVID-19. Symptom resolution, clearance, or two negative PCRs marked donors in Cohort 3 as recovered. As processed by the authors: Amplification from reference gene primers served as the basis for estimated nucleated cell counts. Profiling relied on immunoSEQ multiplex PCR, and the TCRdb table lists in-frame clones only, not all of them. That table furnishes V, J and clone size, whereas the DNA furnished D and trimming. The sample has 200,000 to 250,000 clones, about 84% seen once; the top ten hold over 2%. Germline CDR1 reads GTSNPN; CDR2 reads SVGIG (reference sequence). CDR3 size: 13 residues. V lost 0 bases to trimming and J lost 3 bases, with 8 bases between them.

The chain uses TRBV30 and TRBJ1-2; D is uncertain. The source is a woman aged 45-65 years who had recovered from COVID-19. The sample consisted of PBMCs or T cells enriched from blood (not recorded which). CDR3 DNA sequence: TGTGCCTGGAGTGTAATGGGAGACTATGGCTACACCTTC. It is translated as CAWSVMGDYGYTF. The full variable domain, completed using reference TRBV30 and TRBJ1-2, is SQTIHQWPATLVQPVGSPLSLECTVEGTSNPNLYWYRQAAGRGLQLLFYSVGIGQISSEVPQNLSASRPQDRQFILSSKKLLLSDSGFYLCAWSVMGDYGYTFGSGTRLTVV.